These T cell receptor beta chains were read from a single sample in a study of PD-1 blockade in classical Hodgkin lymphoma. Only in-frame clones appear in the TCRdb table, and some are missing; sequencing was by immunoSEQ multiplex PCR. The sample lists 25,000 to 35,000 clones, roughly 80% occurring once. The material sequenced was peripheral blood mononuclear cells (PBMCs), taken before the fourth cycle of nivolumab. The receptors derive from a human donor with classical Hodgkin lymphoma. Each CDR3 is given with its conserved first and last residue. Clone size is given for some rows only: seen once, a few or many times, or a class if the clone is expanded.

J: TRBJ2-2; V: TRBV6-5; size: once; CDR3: CASSLDYPAAGELFF
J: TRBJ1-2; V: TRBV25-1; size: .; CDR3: CASSADHRGVNYGYTF
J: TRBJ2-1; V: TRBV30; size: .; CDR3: CAWSVTGIGQFF
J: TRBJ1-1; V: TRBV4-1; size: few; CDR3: CASSQIIGLGEAFF
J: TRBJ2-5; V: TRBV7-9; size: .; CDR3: CASSLGQGQETQYF
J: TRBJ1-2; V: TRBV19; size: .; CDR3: CASSDRGRNGYTF
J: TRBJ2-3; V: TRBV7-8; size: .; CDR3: CASSLVGGRLSTDTQYF
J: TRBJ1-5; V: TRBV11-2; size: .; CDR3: CASSLSGTNQPQHF
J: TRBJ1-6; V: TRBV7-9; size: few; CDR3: CASSLARGPYIF
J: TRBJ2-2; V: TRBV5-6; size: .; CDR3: CASSVRLAVNTGELFF
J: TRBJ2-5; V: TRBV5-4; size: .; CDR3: CASSQPPRGPKGETQYF
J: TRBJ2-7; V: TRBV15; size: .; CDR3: CATSRETGGSSYEQYF
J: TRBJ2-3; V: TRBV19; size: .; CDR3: CATAASSTDTQYF
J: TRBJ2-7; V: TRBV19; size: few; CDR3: CASRPLAGPTRQYF
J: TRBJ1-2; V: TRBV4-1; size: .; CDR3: CASSPLQGLRDGYTF
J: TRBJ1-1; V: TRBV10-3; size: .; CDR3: CATDSGAIFTEAFF
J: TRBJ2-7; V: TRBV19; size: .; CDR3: CASSITLSYEQYF
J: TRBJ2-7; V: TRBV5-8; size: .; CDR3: CASSLASGYEQYF
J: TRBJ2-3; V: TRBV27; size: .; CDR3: CASRARGGLDTQYF
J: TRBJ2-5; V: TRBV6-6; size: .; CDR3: CASKRSDYLQETQYF
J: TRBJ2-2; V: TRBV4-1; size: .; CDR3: CASSRTGYTGELFF
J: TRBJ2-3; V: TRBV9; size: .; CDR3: CASSAALAGHSTDTQYF
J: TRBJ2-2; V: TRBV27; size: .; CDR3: CASSMNRALPTGELFF
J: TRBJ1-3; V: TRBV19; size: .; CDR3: CASNTGNTIYF
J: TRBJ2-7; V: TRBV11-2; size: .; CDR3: CASRKRVRTGDYEQYF
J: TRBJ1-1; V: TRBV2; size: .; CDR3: CASRILGRNTEAFF
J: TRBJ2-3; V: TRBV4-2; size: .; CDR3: CASSQDLTGEHTQYF
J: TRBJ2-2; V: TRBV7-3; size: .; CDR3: CASSSGLARWAGELFF
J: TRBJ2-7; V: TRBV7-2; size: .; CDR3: CASSLVLSGNYEQYF
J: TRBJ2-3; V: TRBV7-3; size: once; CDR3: CASSLGTSGSTDTQYF
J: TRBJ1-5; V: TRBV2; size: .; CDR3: CATGEQGAGNQPQHF
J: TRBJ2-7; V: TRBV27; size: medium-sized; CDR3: CASRGVSLGYEQYF
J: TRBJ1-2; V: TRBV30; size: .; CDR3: CAWSVRLQIDYGYTF
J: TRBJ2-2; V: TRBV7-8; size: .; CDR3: CASSFNGDTGELFF
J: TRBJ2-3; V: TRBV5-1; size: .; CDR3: CASSYGESTDTQYF
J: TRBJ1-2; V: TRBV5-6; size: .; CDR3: CASSLGQGVSYGYTF
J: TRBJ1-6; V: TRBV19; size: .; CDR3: CASSITQENSPLHF
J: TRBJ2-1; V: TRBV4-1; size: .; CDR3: CASSQDYSTYNEQFF
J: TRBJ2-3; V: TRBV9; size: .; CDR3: CASSVVSTDTQYF
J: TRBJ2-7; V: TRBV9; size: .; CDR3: CASSGRTAPYEQYF
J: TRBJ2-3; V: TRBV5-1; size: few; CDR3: CASSFTGGADTDTQYF
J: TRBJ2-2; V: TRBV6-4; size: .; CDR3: CASSRTGEGTGELFF